The rows below give T cell receptor beta chains drawn from one sample of a study of identical twins. Via MiXCR, TCRdb re-called the 5' RACE reads, giving one row per CDR3 protein. The profile covers about 660,000 distinct CDR3 sequences, with more than 6.5% appearing a single time and approximately 0.96% taken by the ten largest. Separately, the same data were catalogued under a study of yellow fever vaccine responses in identical twins.

The sample taken for sequencing was PBMCs. Receptor source: a woman in her late teens or twenties in good health. CDR3s include the opening cysteine and the closing phenylalanine or tryptophan. D genes are given only for firm matches. Only part of the rows carry a size: once, few, many, or a class if the clone is expanded.

.	TRBV30	TRBJ2-2	.	TGTGCGGGGGGGCATGGCACCGGGGAGCTGTTTTTT	CAGGHGTGELFF
.	TRBV6-4	TRBJ1-1	.	TGTGCCAGCAGTGATACAGAGCTGAACACTGAAGCTTTCTTT	CASSDTELNTEAFF
.	TRBV15	TRBJ2-3	.	TGTGCCACAGGTATTCAGCAAAGCACAGATACGCAGTATTTT	CATGIQQSTDTQYF
.	TRBV29-1	TRBJ2-1	many	TGCAGCGTTGACGGGGGCTCCTACAATGAGCAGTTCTTC	CSVDGGSYNEQFF
.	TRBV20-1	TRBJ1-2	many	TGCAGTGCTAGAAAGTCTGGGGATATCTATGGCTACACCTTC	CSARKSGDIYGYTF
.	TRBV5-1	TRBJ2-7	.	TGCGCCAGCAGCTTGGATACGGGGGTGCGGGGCGAGCAGTACTTC	CASSLDTGVRGEQYF
.	TRBV7-9	TRBJ2-7	.	TGTGCCAGCAGCTCCCGGGATATCTACGAGCAGTACTTC	CASSSRDIYEQYF
TRBD2	TRBV12-3/TRBV12-4	TRBJ2-2	many	TGTGCCAGCAGTTTATCTAGCGGACCGAACACCGGGGAGCTGTTTTTT	CASSLSSGPNTGELFF
.	TRBV6-6	TRBJ1-3	.	TGTGCCAGCAGACAGGGAAACACCATATATTTT	CASRQGNTIYF
.	TRBV7-2	TRBJ2-3	many	TGTGCCAGCAGCTCTGGCCCGGGGAGCACAGATACGCAGTATTTT	CASSSGPGSTDTQYF
.	TRBV6-1	TRBJ2-7	.	TGTGCCAGCAGGGGTCGAGGGGCCCTTAATAGCTACGAGCAGTACTTC	CASRGRGALNSYEQYF
TRBD2	TRBV9	TRBJ2-7	many	TGTGCCAGCAGCGTAGGACTAGCGGGACTTCCCTACGAGCAGTACTTC	CASSVGLAGLPYEQYF
.	TRBV9	TRBJ2-1	.	TGTGCCAGCAGCTTCAGGGGTTTATTCAATGAGCAGTTCTTC	CASSFRGLFNEQFF
.	TRBV14	TRBJ2-3	few	TGTGCCAGCAGCCAAGCTCTAGATACGCAGTATTTT	CASSQALDTQYF
TRBD1	TRBV6-2/TRBV6-3	TRBJ2-3	few	TGTGCCAGCAGTACCGGAAGGACAGGAGGTAGCACAGATACGCAGTATTTT	CASSTGRTGGSTDTQYF
TRBD1	TRBV4-1	TRBJ2-5	.	TGCGCCAGCAGCCACTCGACAGGGCGGATGGAGACCCAGTACTTC	CASSHSTGRMETQYF
.	TRBV5-1	TRBJ1-2	.	TGCGCCAGCAGCCCTCAGGACGGAAAGTATGGCTACACCTTC	CASSPQDGKYGYTF
.	TRBV12-3/TRBV12-4	TRBJ2-2	few	TGTGCCAGCAGTTTTTTCTTGGGCACCGGGGAGCTGTTTTTT	CASSFFLGTGELFF
TRBD2	TRBV7-9	TRBJ2-5	few	TGTGCCAGCAGCGACATAACCGGGACTAGCTTTGAGACCCAGTACTTC	CASSDITGTSFETQYF
.	TRBV6-1	TRBJ2-5	few	TGTGCCAGCAGCCTGGACAGCGTGGTGGAGACCCAGTACTTC	CASSLDSVVETQYF
.	TRBV29-1	TRBJ2-1	few	TGCAGCGTTGTAAACCGGCTGGGCAATGAGCAGTTCTTC	CSVVNRLGNEQFF
TRBD1	TRBV28	TRBJ2-1	.	TGTGCCAGCAGTGCGGACAGGGGTCGTCTAGGGAATGAGCAGTTCTTC	CASSADRGRLGNEQFF
TRBD2	TRBV5-4	TRBJ2-1	.	TGTGCCAGCAGCCCTGGACTAGCGGGGATACAAGATGAGCAGTTCTTC	CASSPGLAGIQDEQFF
TRBD2	TRBV7-2	TRBJ2-5	many	TGTGCCAGCAGCTTAGTAAGGCTAGCGGGAGTTCGGGAGACCCAGTACTTC	CASSLVRLAGVRETQYF
TRBD2	TRBV11-2	TRBJ2-1	.	TGTGCCAGCAGCTTAAGAGCGGGGGACCGCTTAAACAATGAGCAGTTCTTC	CASSLRAGDRLNNEQFF
.	TRBV10-3	TRBJ2-1	many	TGTGCCATCAGTGAAAGACTAGATCCCAATGAGCAGTTCTTC	CAISERLDPNEQFF
.	TRBV12-3/TRBV12-4	TRBJ2-3	.	TGTGCCAGCAGTTTTGGTGGCCCCACAGATACGCAGTATTTT	CASSFGGPTDTQYF
TRBD2	TRBV5-1	TRBJ2-7	.	TGCGCCAGCAGCTTGGCTAGCGGGGGGGACGAGCAGTACTTC	CASSLASGGDEQYF
.	TRBV5-1	TRBJ2-2	many	TGCGCCAGCAGCTTGGGACAGAGGAACACCGGGGAGCTGTTTTTT	CASSLGQRNTGELFF
.	TRBV7-9	TRBJ2-7	.	TGTGCCAGCAGCTTAGCGCTAGACGGGTCTAAAGCCGAGCAGTACTTC	CASSLALDGSKAEQYF
TRBD1	TRBV10-3	TRBJ2-2	.	TGTGCCATCAATGTTAACAGGGGACCAAACACCGGGGAGCTGTTTTTT	CAINVNRGPNTGELFF
.	TRBV13	TRBJ2-5	.	TGTGCCAGCAGCTTAACCGGGAGAGTAGGAGAGACCCAGTACTTC	CASSLTGRVGETQYF
.	TRBV29-1	TRBJ2-4	few	TGCAGCGTCGATCCCTCGCCAGGGGGGAGCATTCAGTACTTC	CSVDPSPGGSIQYF
.	TRBV4-1	TRBJ1-4	.	TGCGCCAGCAGCCAAAGGCAGGAAAAACTGTTTTTT	CASSQRQEKLFF
.	TRBV7-6	TRBJ2-7	few	TGTGCCAGCAGCTCGTTTGGAATTAGCCCGACCTACGAGCAGTACTTC	CASSSFGISPTYEQYF
TRBD2	TRBV2	TRBJ2-3	few	TGTGCCAGCTCGACTTCGGGACTAGTGGCAGATACGCAGTATTTT	CASSTSGLVADTQYF
.	TRBV7-3	TRBJ2-3	many	TGTGCCAGCAGCTTACGCCCCCATAGCACAGATACGCAGTATTTT	CASSLRPHSTDTQYF
TRBD2	TRBV5-1	TRBJ2-2	few	TGCGCCAGCAGCTGGATGGGACTAGCGGGAGGTTCCGGGGAGCTGTTTTTT	CASSWMGLAGGSGELFF
.	TRBV7-2	TRBJ2-7	.	TGTGCCAGCAGCCCCCAGGACGGCTCCTACGAGCAGTACTTC	CASSPQDGSYEQYF
TRBD2	TRBV28	TRBJ2-1	few	TGTGCCAGCAGTCAAGGGACTAGCGGGGACCCATACAATGAGCAGTTCTTC	CASSQGTSGDPYNEQFF
TRBD2	TRBV9	TRBJ2-3	few	TGTGCCAGCAGCGCCGAACGGCTAGCGGGGTTCACAGATACGCAGTATTTT	CASSAERLAGFTDTQYF
TRBD1	TRBV12-3/TRBV12-4	TRBJ2-6	many	TGTGCCAGCAGAGGTCCGGGACAGGGATCCGGGGCCAACGTCCTGACTTTC	CASRGPGQGSGANVLTF
TRBD2	TRBV6-2/TRBV6-3	TRBJ2-4	.	TGTGCCAGCAGTTTAGCGGGAGCCCTAGCCAAAAACATTCAGTACTTC	CASSLAGALAKNIQYF
.	TRBV5-4	TRBJ2-1	few	TGTGCCAGCAGCTTGGAGGGGGGGACCTCCTACAATGAGCAGTTCTTC	CASSLEGGTSYNEQFF
.	TRBV12-3/TRBV12-4	TRBJ2-7	.	TGTGCCAGCACAGGGGGGTTTGGCGAGCAGTACTTC	CASTGGFGEQYF